The present TCR beta chain was sequenced within a study of shared clonotypes between healthy human individuals. Study-level information: There were three CD4 naive, three CD4 memory, two CD8 naive and one CD8 memory plates per donor.

TCRdb keeps only in-frame clones here, not all; method: immunoSEQ multiplex PCR. In the table there are approximately 1,500,000 clones, approximately 97% of which are singletons. Worth noting for this clone: The antigen is not known.

Broader study findings: Non-shared clonotypes had lower generation probabilities than clonotypes shared by all four sorted-subset donors. About 4.5% of naive CD4 clonotypes were common to a handful of donors.

Sequenced: naive CD4+ T cells sorted from blood. Documented subset: CD45RA+ positively selected. The sequence was obtained from a man aged 25 to 40 in good health.

CDR3 protein: CSVGAGQPNTEAFF. Written as DNA, the CDR3 is TGCAGCGTTGGTGCAGGACAGCCGAACACTGAAGCTTTCTTT. V usage is TRBV29-1 and J usage is TRBJ1-1; tentatively, D is TRBD1 (6 bases). With 4 bases removed from V and 1 base from J, the gap between germline ends came to 13 bases. From germline, CDR1 is SQVTM and CDR2 ANQGSEA. This CDR3 comprises 14 residues.